These 5 T cell receptor beta chains share one sample of origin, sequenced in a study of T-cell reconstitution after alpha-beta-depleted transplantation in children. Construction of the TCRbeta library involved unique molecular identifiers. TCRdb re-called the PCR reads through MiXCR, storing one row per CDR3 protein. The table includes a few hundred thousand distinct CDR3 sequences, 10% detected once. Sequences were derived from PBMCs from the stem cell graft donor, sampled from the stem cell graft. These receptors originate from a human donor who donated a stem cell graft to a child with acute lymphoblastic leukemia.

The J gene is TRBJ1-2, the V gene TRBV27, with TRBD1 matching over 9 bases. Germline CDR1 and CDR2: MNHEY and SMNVEV (reference sequence). The junction had 5 bases not matched to a gene; V was cut back by 5 bases and J by 7 bases. The CDR3 totals 13 residues. In nucleotides, the CDR3 is TGTGCCAGCAGTAGACAGGGGGGTGGTGGCTACACCTTC. Translation: CASSRQGGGGYTF.

V is TRBV4-2 and J is TRBJ1-3; 10 bases align to TRBD1. J gave up 8 bases and V 3 bases, and 4 bases lay outside the gene matches. Germline V gene data show CDR1 as LGHNA and CDR2 as YNFKEQ. The CDR3 runs 14 residues. CDR3 in amino acids: CASSHGTGVDTIYF. CDR3 sequence (DNA): TGTGCCAGCAGCCACGGGACAGGGGTGGACACCATATATTTT.

V is TRBV9 and J is TRBJ2-2, with unresolved D. Trimming took off 0 bases at V and 8 bases at J, with 11 bases between the two ends. From germline, CDR1 is SGDLS and CDR2 YYNGEE. The CDR3 length is 14 residues. The CDR3 nucleotides read TGTGCCAGCAGCGTAGATCCGGATTCAGGGGAGCTGTTTTTT. Residues: CASSVDPDSGELFF.

V and J are TRBV7-8 and TRBJ2-7; a possible D gene is TRBD1 (7 bases). The CDR3 has 18 residues. With 2 bases removed from V and 0 bases from J, the gap between germline ends came to 20 bases. Germline values: CDR1 SGHVS, CDR2 FQNEAQ. The CDR3 DNA sequence: TGTGCCAGCAGCTTACCGGGAACCCAGGGGGGTGGCTCCTACGAGCAGTACTTC. Encoded protein: CASSLPGTQGGGSYEQYF. The whole variable domain, remainder taken from reference TRBV7-8 and TRBJ2-7, is GAGVSQSPRYKVAKRGQDVALRCDPISGHVSLFWYQQALGQGPEFLTYFQNEAQLDKSGLPSDRFFAERPEGSVSTLKIQRTQQEDSAVYLCASSLPGTQGGGSYEQYFGPGTRLTVT.

The rearrangement links TRBV10-3 to TRBJ2-1; either TRBD1 or TRBD2 may supply D (6 bases each). Germline CDR1 reads ENHRY; CDR2 reads SYGVKD. The ends were cut back, 8 bases at V and 1 base at J, with 15 bases in the middle. This CDR3 region has 15 residues. The DNA for the CDR3 is TGTGCCATCGGTAAGGGGGGACCTTCCTACAATGAGCAGTTCTTC. This gives the protein CAIGKGGPSYNEQFF.